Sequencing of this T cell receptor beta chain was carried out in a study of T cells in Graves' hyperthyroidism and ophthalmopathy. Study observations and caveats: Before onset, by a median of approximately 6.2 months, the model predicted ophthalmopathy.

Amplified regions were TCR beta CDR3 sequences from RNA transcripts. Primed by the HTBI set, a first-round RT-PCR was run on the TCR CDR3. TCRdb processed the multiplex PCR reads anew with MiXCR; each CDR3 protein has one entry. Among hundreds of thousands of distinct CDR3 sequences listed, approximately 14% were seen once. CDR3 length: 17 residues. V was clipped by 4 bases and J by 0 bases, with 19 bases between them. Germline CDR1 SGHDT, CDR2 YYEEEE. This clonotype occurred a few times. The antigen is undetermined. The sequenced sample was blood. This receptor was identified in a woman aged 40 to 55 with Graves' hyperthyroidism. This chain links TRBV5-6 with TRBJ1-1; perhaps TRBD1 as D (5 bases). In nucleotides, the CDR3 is TGTGCCAGCAGCCACCCATGGACGGGGGGGGTGAACACTGAAGCTTTCTTT. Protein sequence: CASSHPWTGGVNTEAFF.